This T cell receptor (beta chain) emerged from a study of T cells and Merkel cell carcinoma outcomes. Overall study findings and caveats: Merkel cell carcinoma outcomes were reportedly predicted by repertoire and T-cell density.

Here immunoSEQ multiplex PCR was the method, and the copy in TCRdb shows in-frame clones only, minus some. This sample carries approximately 3,200 clones, approximately 92% of them seen once, and the ten largest clones take nearly 2%. This CDR3 is built from 15 residues. V was shortened by 7 bases and J by 4 bases, with 17 bases between the two germline ends. Germline V gene lookup returns CDR1 MNHEY and CDR2 SMNVEV (reference sequence). On this clone itself: Its cognate antigen is unknown.

The chain recombines TRBV27 with TRBJ1-5; weak D call: TRBD1 (5 bases). The receptor was isolated from a human donor with Merkel cell carcinoma. Sequencing was performed on tumor tissue from Merkel cell carcinoma. The DNA of the CDR3 is TGTGCCAGCACCAAAAACGGCAGGGTAAATCAGCCCCAGCATTTT. Protein: CASTKNGRVNQPQHF.